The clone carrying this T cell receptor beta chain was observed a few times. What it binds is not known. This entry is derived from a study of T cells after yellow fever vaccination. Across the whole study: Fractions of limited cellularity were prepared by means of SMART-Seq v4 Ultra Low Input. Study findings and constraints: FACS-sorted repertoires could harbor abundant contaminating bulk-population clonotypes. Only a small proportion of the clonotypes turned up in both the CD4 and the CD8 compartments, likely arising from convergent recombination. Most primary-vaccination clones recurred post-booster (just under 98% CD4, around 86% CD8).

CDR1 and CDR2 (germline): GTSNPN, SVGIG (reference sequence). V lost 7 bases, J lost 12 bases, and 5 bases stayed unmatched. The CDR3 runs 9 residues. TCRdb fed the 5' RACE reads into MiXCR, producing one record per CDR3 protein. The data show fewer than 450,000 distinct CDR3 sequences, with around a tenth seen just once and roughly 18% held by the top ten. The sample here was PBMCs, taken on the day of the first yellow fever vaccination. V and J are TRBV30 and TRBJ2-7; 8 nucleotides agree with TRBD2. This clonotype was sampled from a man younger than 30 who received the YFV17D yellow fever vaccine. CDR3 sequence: CASGGGPYF. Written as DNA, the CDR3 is TGTGCCTCCGGGGGGGGACCGTACTTC.